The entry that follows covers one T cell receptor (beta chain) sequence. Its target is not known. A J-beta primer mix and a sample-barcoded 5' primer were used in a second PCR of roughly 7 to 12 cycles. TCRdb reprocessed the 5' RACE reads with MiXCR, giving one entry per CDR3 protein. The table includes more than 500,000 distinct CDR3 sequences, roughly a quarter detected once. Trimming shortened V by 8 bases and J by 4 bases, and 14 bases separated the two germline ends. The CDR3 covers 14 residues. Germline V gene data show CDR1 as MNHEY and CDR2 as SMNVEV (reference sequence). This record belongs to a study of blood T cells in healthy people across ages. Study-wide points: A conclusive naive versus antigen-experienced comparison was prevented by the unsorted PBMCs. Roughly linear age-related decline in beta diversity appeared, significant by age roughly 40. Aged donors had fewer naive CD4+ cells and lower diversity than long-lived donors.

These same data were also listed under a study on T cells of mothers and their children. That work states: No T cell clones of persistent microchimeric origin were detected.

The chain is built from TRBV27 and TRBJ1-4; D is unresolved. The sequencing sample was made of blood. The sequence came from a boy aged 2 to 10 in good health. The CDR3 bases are TGTGCCAGCCCCTTAGGCTTTTATAATGAAAAACTGTTTTTT. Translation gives CASPLGFYNEKLFF.